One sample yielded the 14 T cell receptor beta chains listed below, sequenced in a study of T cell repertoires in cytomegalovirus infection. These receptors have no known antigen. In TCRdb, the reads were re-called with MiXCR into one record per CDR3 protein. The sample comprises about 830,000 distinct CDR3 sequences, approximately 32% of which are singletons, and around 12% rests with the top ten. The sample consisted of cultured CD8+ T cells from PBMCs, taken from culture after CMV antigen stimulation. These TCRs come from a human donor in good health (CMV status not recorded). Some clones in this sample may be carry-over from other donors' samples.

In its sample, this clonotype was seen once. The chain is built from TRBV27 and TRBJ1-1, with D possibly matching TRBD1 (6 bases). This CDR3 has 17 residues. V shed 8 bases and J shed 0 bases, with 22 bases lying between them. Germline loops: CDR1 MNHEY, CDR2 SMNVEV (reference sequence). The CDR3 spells CASARAGAPTLNTEAFF. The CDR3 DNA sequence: TGTGCCAGCGCCAGGGCAGGGGCCCCCACATTGAACACTGAAGCTTTCTTT.

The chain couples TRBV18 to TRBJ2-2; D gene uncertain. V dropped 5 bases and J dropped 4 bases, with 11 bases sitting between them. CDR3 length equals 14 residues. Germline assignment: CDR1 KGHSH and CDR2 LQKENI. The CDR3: CASSSVGGTGELFF. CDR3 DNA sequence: TGTGCCAGCTCAAGTGTGGGTGGCACCGGGGAGCTGTTTTTT.

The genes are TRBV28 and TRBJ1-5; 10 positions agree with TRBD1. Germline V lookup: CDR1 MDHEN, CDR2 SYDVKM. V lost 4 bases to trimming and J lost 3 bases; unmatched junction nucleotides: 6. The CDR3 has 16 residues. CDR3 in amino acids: CASSSQGTGDNQPQHF. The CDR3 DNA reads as TGTGCCAGCAGTTCCCAAGGGACAGGGGACAATCAGCCCCAGCATTTT.

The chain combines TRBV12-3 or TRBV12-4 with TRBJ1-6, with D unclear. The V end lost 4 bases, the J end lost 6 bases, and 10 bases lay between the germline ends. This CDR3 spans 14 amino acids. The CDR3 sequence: CASSSPGGNSPLHF. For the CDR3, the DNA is TGTGCCAGCAGTTCCCCGGGCGGTAATTCACCCCTCCACTTT.

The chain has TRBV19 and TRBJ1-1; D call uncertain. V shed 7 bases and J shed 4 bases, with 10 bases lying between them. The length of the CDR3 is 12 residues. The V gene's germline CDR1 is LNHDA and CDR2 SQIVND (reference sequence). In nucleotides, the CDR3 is TGTGCCAGTAAGTCGGGAGCCACTGAAGCTTTCTTT. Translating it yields CASKSGATEAFF.

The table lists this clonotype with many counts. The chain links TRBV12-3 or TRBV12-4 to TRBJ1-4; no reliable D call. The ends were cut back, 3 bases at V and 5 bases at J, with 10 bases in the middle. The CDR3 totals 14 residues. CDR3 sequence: CASSFGNLNEKLFF. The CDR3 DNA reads TGTGCCAGCAGTTTTGGCAACTTGAATGAAAAACTGTTTTTT.

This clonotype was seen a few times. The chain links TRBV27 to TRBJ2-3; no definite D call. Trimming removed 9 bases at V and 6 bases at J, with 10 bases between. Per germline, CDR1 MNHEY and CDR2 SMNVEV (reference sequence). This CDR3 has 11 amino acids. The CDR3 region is CASLGWDTQYF. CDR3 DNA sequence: TGTGCCAGTTTGGGGTGGGATACGCAGTATTTT.

CDR3 sequence: CASRLAPTDTQYF. CDR3 nucleotide sequence: TGTGCCAGCAGGCTAGCTCCCACAGATACGCAGTATTTT. J is TRBJ2-3 and V is TRBV27, with a weak D call TRBD2 (5 bases). Trimming took 6 bases from V and 2 from J, leaving 9 bases between them. Germline CDR1 MNHEY, CDR2 SMNVEV (reference sequence). The CDR3 sequence is 13 residues long.

DNA for the CDR3: TGTGCCAGCAGTGGGTTGGGAGGCCAGCCCCAGCATTTT. This sequence encodes CASSGLGGQPQHF. The chain links TRBV27 to TRBJ1-5; D is unclear. The CDR3 runs to 13 residues. Germline V gene sequence: CDR1 MNHEY, CDR2 SMNVEV (reference sequence). V shed 5 bases and J shed 7 bases, with 12 bases lying between them.

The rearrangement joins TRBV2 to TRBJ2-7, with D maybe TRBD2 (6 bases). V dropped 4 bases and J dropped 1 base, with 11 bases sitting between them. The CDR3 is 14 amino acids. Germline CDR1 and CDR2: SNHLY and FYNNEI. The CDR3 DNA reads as TGTGCCAGCAGTGCGCCGGGACTTTCCTACGAGCAGTACTTC. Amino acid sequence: CASSAPGLSYEQYF.

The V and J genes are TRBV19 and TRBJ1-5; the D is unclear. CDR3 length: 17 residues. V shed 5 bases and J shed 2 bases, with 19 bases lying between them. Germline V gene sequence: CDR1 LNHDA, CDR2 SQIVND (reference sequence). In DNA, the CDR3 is TGTGCCAGTAGTGCCACACGGGAGGTGTATCGCAATCAGCCCCAGCATTTT. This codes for CASSATREVYRNQPQHF.

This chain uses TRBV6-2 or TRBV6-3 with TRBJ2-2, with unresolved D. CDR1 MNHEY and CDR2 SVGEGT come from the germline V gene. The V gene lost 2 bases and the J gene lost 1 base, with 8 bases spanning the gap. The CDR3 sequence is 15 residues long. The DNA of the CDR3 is TGTGCCAGCAGTTACGACATAGGGAACACCGGGGAGCTGTTTTTT. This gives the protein CASSYDIGNTGELFF.

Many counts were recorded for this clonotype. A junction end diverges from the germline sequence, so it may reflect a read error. In nucleotides, the CDR3 is TGTGCCAGCAGCTTATCCGGGACCTACAATGAGCAGTTCTTC. Translating gives CASSLSGTYNEQFF. This chain joins TRBV27 and TRBJ2-1; D possibly corresponds to TRBD2 (5 bases). The germline V gene encodes CDR1 MNHEY and CDR2 SMNVEV (reference sequence). The CDR3 contains 14 residues.

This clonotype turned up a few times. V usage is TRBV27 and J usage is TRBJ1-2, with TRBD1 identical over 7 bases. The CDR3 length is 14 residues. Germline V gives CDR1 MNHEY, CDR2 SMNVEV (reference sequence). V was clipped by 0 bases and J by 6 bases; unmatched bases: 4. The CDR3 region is CASSLSTGHHGYTF. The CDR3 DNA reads TGTGCCAGCAGTTTATCGACAGGGCACCATGGCTACACCTTC.